This T cell receptor beta chain was sequenced for a study of T cells in Graves' hyperthyroidism and ophthalmopathy. Germline CDR1 and CDR2: SEHNR and FQNEAQ (reference sequence). This CDR3 is built from 12 residues. V was shortened by 1 base and J by 5 bases, with 5 bases between the two germline ends. The source material, RNA transcripts, was used to amplify TCR beta CDR3 regions. In the first-round RT-PCR of the TCR CDR3, the HTBI primer set was used. Each CDR3 protein is one row after TCRdb ran MiXCR on the multiplex PCR reads. The table includes 300,000 to 450,000 distinct CDR3 sequences, over 10% detected once. This clonotype was found many times.

The clonotype comes from a woman under 30 with Graves' hyperthyroidism. Input material: blood. The V call is TRBV7-9, the J call TRBJ1-1; no reliable D call. CDR3 loop: CASSLEVTEAFF. The CDR3 coding sequence is TGTGCCAGCAGCTTAGAGGTTACTGAAGCTTTCTTT.